This entry describes one T cell receptor (beta chain). Its cognate antigen is unknown. The data stem from a study of shared clonotypes between healthy human individuals. Study-level information: For every donor, three CD4 naive, three CD4 memory, two CD8 naive and one CD8 memory plates were used. The study, taken as a whole, reports: The study drew on few donors, limiting represented genetic and exposure-history diversity.

This CDR3 comprises 11 residues. Germline lookup yields CDR1 ENHRY and CDR2 SYGVKD. The V end lost 11 bases, the J end lost 2 bases, and 8 bases lay between the germline ends. Assay execution proceeded at the deep level. Every subset's genomic DNA went evenly onto several immunoSEQ plates. Generated by immunoSEQ multiplex PCR, the TCRdb table keeps only in-frame clones and is missing some. This sample has some 2,400,000 clones, with approximately 94% found just once. Sequencing was carried out using naive CD4+ T cells sorted from blood. Subset here: CD45RA+ positively selected. This chain joins TRBV10-3 and TRBJ2-3; D is undetermined. This receptor was identified in a man aged 18 to 29 in good health. The CDR3 coding sequence is TGTGCCTCCAGGCACACAGATACGCAGTATTTT. Amino acid sequence: CASRHTDTQYF.